These 18 T cell receptor beta chains were sequenced from one sample in a study of T cell responses to AZD1222 COVID-19 vaccine. Clones were read by immunoSEQ multiplex PCR, and TCRdb kept only the in-frame ones, dropping some. The table records about 180,000 clones, 90% to 95% of them present only once. Sequencing was performed on peripheral blood, taken 28 days after the second dose of the MenACWY control vaccine. Every receptor here comes from an adult who received the MenACWY meningococcal vaccine as a control.

The rearrangement joins TRBV7-2 to TRBJ1-6; D uncertain. The germline gives CDR1 SGHTA, CDR2 FQGNSA. The V and J ends lost 5 bases and 10 bases respectively, with 18 bases between them. The CDR3 contains 15 residues. The CDR3 DNA is TGTGCCAGCAGCCGCGAGAAGGGAGCAGGATCACCCCTCCACTTT. Protein sequence: CASSREKGAGSPLHF.

The V gene is TRBV19, the J gene TRBJ1-2; tentative D call: TRBD1 (5 bases). The CDR3 covers 13 residues. V lost 7 bases and J lost 7, with 16 bases in between. From germline, CDR1 is LNHDA and CDR2 SQIVND (reference sequence). CDR3 sequence (DNA): TGTGCCAGTAAACACAGGTCTACTCTTGGCTACACCTTC. This encodes CASKHRSTLGYTF.

This chain uses TRBV7-9 with TRBJ1-5; tentatively, D is TRBD1 (6 bases). CDR1 SEHNR and CDR2 FQNEAQ come from the germline V gene (reference sequence). The CDR3 length is 14 residues. The V and J ends lost 5 bases and 4 bases respectively, with 12 bases between them. Written as DNA, the CDR3 is TGTGCCAGCAGCCCCGGCGACAGGAATCAGCCCCAGCATTTT. This codes for CASSPGDRNQPQHF.

V is TRBV4-2 and J is TRBJ1-2, with 7 bases fitting TRBD1. J was trimmed by 1 base and V by 0 bases; bases with no gene match: 8. The CDR3 extends over 17 amino acids. Germline V gene sequence: CDR1 LGHNA, CDR2 YNFKEQ. CDR3 sequence (DNA): TGTGCCAGCAGCCAAGATCACCTGACAGGGATTAACTATGGCTACACCTTC. Protein product: CASSQDHLTGINYGYTF.

The chain recombines TRBV12-5 with TRBJ2-5; D may be TRBD2 (5 bases). CDR3 length: 16 amino acids. The V end lost 7 bases, the J end lost 1 base, and 19 bases lay between the germline ends. CDR1 and CDR2 (germline): LGHNT, FRNRAP. For the CDR3, the DNA is TGTGCTAGTGCCGGGGTCCGGACGGGTGGCCAAGAGACCCAGTACTTC. Translation gives CASAGVRTGGQETQYF.

The chain uses TRBV9 and TRBJ2-1, with 9 bases aligning to TRBD2. CDR1 and CDR2 (germline): SGDLS, YYNGEE. The CDR3 totals 16 residues. With V trimmed by 0 bases and J by 6 bases, 7 bases remained unmatched. CDR3 protein: CASSVGAWRGGNEQFF. The CDR3 bases are TGTGCCAGCAGCGTAGGGGCCTGGCGGGGGGGCAATGAGCAGTTCTTC.

This clone was counted once. The chain recombines TRBV7-2 with TRBJ1-6, with 9 nucleotides matching TRBD1. The ends lost 6 bases at V and 7 bases at J; junction bases unmatched: 7. Germline V gene sequence: CDR1 SGHTA, CDR2 FQGNSA. The CDR3 is 15 residues long. The CDR3 DNA reads as TGTGCCAGCAGTTGGACCGGGACAGGGAATTCACCCCTCCACTTT. As protein: CASSWTGTGNSPLHF.

This chain connects TRBV3-1 (or the pseudogene TRBV3-2) to TRBJ1-1; TRBD1 matches 10 bases. The V segment lost 3 bases and the J segment 11 bases; nucleotides outside the gene matches: 6. The CDR3 loop spans 13 amino acids. The V gene's germline CDR1 is LGHDT and CDR2 YNNKEL (reference sequence). CDR3 bases: TGTGCCAGCAGCCACGGGACAGGGGTTAGGGCTTTCTTT. Translating it yields CASSHGTGVRAFF.

The rearrangement uses TRBV9 and TRBJ2-5; 8 bases align to TRBD2. V shed 1 base and J 1 base; nucleotides not matched to a gene: 3. There are 15 residues in the CDR3. Germline V lookup: CDR1 SGDLS, CDR2 YYNGEE. The CDR3 DNA follows: TGTGCCAGCAGCGTAATGAGCGGGGGCCAAGAGACCCAGTACTTC. Its translation: CASSVMSGGQETQYF.

The gene calls are TRBV2 and TRBJ2-2; a possible D gene is TRBD1 (6 bases). CDR1 SNHLY and CDR2 FYNNEI come from the germline V gene. CDR3 length equals 15 residues. With 8 bases removed from V and 6 bases from J, the gap between germline ends came to 19 bases. CDR3 protein: CASSAQGLQSGELFF. CDR3 nucleotides: TGTGCCAGCTCAGCTCAGGGGCTCCAATCCGGGGAGCTGTTTTTT.

The rearrangement uses TRBV28 and TRBJ1-2, with unresolved D. Trimming stripped 5 bases from V and 8 bases from J, with 15 bases between. CDR1 is MDHEN, CDR2 SYDVKM, per germline. This CDR3 is built from 13 residues. The CDR3 nucleotides read TGTGCCAGCAGTGCACGAGGGCTCGGGGGCTACACCTTC. It yields the protein CASSARGLGGYTF.

J is TRBJ2-7 and V is TRBV6-5; 15 nucleotides line up with TRBD2. The CDR3 has 16 residues. The V gene's germline CDR1 is MNHEY and CDR2 SVGAGI. The V and J ends lost 2 bases and 7 bases, in that order; junction bases with no gene match: 6. DNA of the CDR3: TGTGCCAGCAGTTACCGGGGACTAGCGGGGGGTACGGAGCAGTACTTC. Encoded protein: CASSYRGLAGGTEQYF.

V and J are TRBV20-1 and TRBJ1-5; possibly TRBD1 for D (5 bases). The V end was cut by 3 bases, the J end by 12 bases, with 18 bases between. The CDR3 is 13 residues long. From germline, CDR1 is DFQATT and CDR2 SNEGSKA (reference sequence). The CDR3: CSASTGEVARQHF. CDR3 coding DNA: TGCAGTGCTAGTACGGGGGAGGTAGCACGCCAGCATTTT.

V is TRBV5-5 and J is TRBJ1-6, with TRBD1 as a possible D gene (5 bases). Per the germline V gene, CDR1 is SGHKS and CDR2 is YYEKEE (reference sequence). The ends were cut back, 1 base at V and 7 bases at J, with 9 bases in the middle. CDR3 length: 14 amino acids. CDR3 sequence: CASSLPRVNSPLHF. The CDR3 coding sequence is TGTGCCAGCAGCTTGCCCAGGGTGAATTCACCCCTCCACTTT. Full variable domain (remainder filled in from reference TRBV5-5 and TRBJ1-6): DAGVTQSPTHLIKTRGQQVTLRCSPISGHKSVSWYQQVLGQGPQFIFQYYEKEERGRGNFPDRFSARQFPNYSSELNVNALLLGDSALYLCASSLPRVNSPLHFGNGTRLTVT.

This clone was seen only once. As DNA, the CDR3 is TGTGCCAGCAGCTTGGAGCGGACAGCTGCTAACTATGGCTACACCTTC. It specifies CASSLERTAANYGYTF. The chain recombines TRBV7-8 with TRBJ1-2, with D tentatively TRBD1 (6 bases). Trimming took off 3 bases at V and 0 bases at J, with 14 bases between the two ends. CDR3 size: 16 residues. CDR1 and CDR2 (germline): SGHVS, FQNEAQ.

Written as DNA, the CDR3 is TGTGCCTGGAGTTTATCTGGGCACGAGCAGTACTTC. Encoded protein: CAWSLSGHEQYF. V and J are TRBV30 and TRBJ2-7; D is undetermined. The CDR3 length is 12 residues. Germline CDR1 GTSNPN, CDR2 SVGIG (reference sequence). Trimming pared 2 bases from V and 5 bases from J, leaving 10 bases between.

The chain carries TRBV7-2 and TRBJ2-3; 9 nucleotides align to TRBD2. CDR1 SGHTA and CDR2 FQGNSA come from the germline V gene. This CDR3 spans 17 amino acids. V lost 3 bases and J lost 2; bases outside the gene matches: 9. In DNA, the CDR3 is TGTGCCAGCAGCTTGTCATTTAGCGGGGGTACCACAGATACGCAGTATTTT. Amino acids: CASSLSFSGGTTDTQYF.

In its sample, this clone was seen once. The chain carries TRBV2 and TRBJ1-4, with TRBD1 identical over 9 bases. With V trimmed by 5 bases and J by 8 bases, 6 bases remained unmatched. CDR3 length: 14 amino acids. CDR1 is SNHLY and CDR2 is FYNNEI in the germline V gene. Here the CDR3 DNA reads TGTGCCAGCAGTTCACAGGGGGCAGGGGAAAAACTGTTTTTT. Translated, it gives CASSSQGAGEKLFF.